This T cell receptor beta chain was profiled in a study of blood T cell repertoires in COVID-19. Study background: Researchers got acute and convalescent COVID-19 samples from the United States, Italy and Spain. T cells, B-cell-depleted T cells, or PBMCs provided the cDNA or gDNA that served as material.

The sample holds a few counts of this clone. Germline CDR1 and CDR2: MNHEY and SVGAGI. CDR3 length equals 16 residues. Trimming removed 0 bases from V and 6 bases from J; junction bases left unmatched: 8. Original processing methods: Nucleated cell number was recorded as an estimate derived from reference gene primer amplification. Libraries were prepared by immunoSEQ multiplex PCR; TCRdb keeps only in-frame clonotypes and omits some of them. D and trimming were read from the DNA, whereas the V and J calls and clone size are those reported in that table. The sample gives about 39,000 clones, less than 85% of which show up once; 20% to 30% is in the top ten.

The TCR originated in a man aged 65-85 years with acute or convalescent COVID-19. The chain joins TRBV6-5 to TRBJ2-3; 8 nucleotides line up with TRBD1. Material for sequencing was peripheral blood. This CDR3 reads CASSYSTRGLTDTQYF. DNA of the CDR3: TGTGCCAGCAGTTACTCGACCAGGGGGCTTACCGATACGCAGTATTTT.